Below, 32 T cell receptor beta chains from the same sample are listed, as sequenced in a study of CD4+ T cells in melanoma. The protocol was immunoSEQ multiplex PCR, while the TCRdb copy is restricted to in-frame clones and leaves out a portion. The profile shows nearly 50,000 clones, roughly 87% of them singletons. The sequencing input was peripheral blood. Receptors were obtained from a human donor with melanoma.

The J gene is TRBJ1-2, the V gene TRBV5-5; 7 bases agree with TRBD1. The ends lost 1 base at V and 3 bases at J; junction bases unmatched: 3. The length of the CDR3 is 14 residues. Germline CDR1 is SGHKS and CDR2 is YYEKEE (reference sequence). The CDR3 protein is CASSLYQGDYGYTF. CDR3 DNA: TGTGCCAGCAGCTTGTATCAGGGGGACTATGGCTACACCTTC.

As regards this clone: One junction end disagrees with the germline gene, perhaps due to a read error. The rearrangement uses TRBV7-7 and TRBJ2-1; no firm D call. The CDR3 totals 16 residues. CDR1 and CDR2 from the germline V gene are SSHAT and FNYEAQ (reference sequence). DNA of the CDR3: TGTGCTAGCAGCTTGGAATTCGGCACCTCCTACAATGAGCAGTTCTTC. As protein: CASSLEFGTSYNEQFF. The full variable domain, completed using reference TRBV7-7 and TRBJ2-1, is GAGVSQSPRYKVTKRGQDVTLRCDPISSHATLYWYQQALGQGPEFLTYFNYEAQPDKSGLPSDRFSAERPEGSISTLTIQRTEQRDSAMYRCASSLEFGTSYNEQFFGPGTRLTVL.

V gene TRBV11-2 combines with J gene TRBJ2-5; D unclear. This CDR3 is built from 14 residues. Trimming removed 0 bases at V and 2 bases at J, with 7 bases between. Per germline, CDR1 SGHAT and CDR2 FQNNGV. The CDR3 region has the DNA TGTGCCAGCAGCTTAGACAGAGTTCAAGAGACCCAGTACTTC. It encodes CASSLDRVQETQYF.

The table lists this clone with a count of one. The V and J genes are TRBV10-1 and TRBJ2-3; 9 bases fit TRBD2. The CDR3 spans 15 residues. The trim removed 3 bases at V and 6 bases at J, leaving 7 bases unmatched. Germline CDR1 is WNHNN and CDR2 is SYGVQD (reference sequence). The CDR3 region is CASSERRGGLDTQYF. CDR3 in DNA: TGCGCCAGCAGTGAAAGGCGGGGGGGCTTGGATACGCAGTATTTT.

CDR3 loop: CASSHVAGGENIQYF. The CDR3 DNA reads as TGCGCCAGCAGCCATGTAGCGGGGGGTGAAAACATTCAGTACTTC. The rearrangement uses TRBV4-1 and TRBJ2-4; TRBD2 matches 10 bases. Per the germline V gene, CDR1 is MGHRA and CDR2 is YSYEKL. The CDR3 sequence is 15 residues long. J was trimmed by 5 bases and V by 3 bases; bases with no gene match: 4.

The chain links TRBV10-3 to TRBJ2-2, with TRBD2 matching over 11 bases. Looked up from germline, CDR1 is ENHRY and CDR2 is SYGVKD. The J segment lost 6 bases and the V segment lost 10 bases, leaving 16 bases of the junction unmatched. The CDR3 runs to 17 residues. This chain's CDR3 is CATRPDLAGGPPGELFF. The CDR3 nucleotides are TGTGCCACCCGCCCAGACCTAGCGGGGGGCCCCCCCGGGGAGCTGTTTTTT.

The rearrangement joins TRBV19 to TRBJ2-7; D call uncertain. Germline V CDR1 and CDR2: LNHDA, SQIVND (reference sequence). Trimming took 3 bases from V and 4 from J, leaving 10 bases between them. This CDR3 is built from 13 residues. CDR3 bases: TGTGCCAGTAGTATCTTTGACGGATACGAGCAGTACTTC. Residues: CASSIFDGYEQYF.

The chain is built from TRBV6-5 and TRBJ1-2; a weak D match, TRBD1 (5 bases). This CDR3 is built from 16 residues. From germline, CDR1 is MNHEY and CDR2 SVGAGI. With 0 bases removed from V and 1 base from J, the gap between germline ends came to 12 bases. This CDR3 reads CASSYSDRLVNYGYTF. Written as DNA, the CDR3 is TGTGCCAGCAGTTACTCAGACAGACTAGTTAACTATGGCTACACCTTC.

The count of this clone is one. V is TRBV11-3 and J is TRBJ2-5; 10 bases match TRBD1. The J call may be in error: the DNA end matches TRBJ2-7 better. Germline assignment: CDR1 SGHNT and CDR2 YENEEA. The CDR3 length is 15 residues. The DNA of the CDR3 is TGTGCCAGCAGCGCAGACGGACAGGGGGCCTACGAGCAGTACTTC. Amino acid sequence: CASSADGQGAYEQYF.

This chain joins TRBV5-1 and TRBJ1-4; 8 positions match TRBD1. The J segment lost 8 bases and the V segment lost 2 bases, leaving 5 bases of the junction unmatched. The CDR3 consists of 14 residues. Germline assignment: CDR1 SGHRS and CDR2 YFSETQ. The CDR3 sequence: CASSFGQGREKLFF. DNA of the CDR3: TGCGCCAGCAGCTTTGGACAGGGACGCGAAAAACTGTTTTTT.

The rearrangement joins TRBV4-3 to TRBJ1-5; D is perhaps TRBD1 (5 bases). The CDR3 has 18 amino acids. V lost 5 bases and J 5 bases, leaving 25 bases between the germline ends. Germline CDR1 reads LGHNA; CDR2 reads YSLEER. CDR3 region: CASSADPPGLTSHQPQHF. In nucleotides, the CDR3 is TGCGCCAGCAGCGCAGACCCGCCGGGACTTACCTCACATCAGCCCCAGCATTTT.

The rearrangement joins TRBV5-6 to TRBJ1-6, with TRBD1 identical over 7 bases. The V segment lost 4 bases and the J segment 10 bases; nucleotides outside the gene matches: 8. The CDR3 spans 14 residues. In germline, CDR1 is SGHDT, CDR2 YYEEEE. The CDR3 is CASSRGQYGSPLHF. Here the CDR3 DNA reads TGTGCCAGCAGCCGGGGACAGTACGGCTCACCCCTCCACTTT.

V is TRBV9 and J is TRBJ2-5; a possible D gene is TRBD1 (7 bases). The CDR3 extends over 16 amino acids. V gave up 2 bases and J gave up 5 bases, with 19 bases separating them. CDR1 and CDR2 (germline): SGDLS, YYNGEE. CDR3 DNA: TGTGCCAGCAGCGTCGATTACAGGGGAGGCGCGGAGACCCAGTACTTC. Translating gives CASSVDYRGGAETQYF.

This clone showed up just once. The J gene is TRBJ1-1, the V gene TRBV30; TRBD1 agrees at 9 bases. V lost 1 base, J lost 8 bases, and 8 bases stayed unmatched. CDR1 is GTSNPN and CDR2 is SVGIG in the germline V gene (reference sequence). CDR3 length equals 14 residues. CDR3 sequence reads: CAWSADRGVHEAFF. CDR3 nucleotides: TGTGCCTGGAGTGCGGACAGGGGCGTCCACGAAGCTTTCTTT.

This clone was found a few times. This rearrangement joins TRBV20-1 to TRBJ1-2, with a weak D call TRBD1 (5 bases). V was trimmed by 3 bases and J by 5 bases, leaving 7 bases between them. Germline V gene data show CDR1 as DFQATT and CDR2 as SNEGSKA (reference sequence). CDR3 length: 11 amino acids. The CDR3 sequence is CSARGEYGYTF. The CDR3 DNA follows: TGCAGTGCTAGGGGGGAGTATGGCTACACCTTC.

Written as DNA, the CDR3 is TGTGCCAGCAGCTTAGAGGACCAGGGGGTGCGAACTGAAGCTTTCTTT. Translated: CASSLEDQGVRTEAFF. The rearrangement uses TRBV7-6 and TRBJ1-1; TRBD1 matches 7 bases. The junction had 10 bases not matched to a gene; V was cut back by 1 base and J by 5 bases. The germline gives CDR1 SGHVS, CDR2 FNYEAQ. CDR3 size: 16 residues.

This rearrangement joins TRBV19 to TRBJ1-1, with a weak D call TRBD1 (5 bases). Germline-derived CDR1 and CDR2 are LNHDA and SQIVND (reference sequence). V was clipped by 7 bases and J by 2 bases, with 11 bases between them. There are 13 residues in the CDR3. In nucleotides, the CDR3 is TGTGCCAGTACCCAAGGGGTCAACACTGAAGCTTTCTTT. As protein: CASTQGVNTEAFF.

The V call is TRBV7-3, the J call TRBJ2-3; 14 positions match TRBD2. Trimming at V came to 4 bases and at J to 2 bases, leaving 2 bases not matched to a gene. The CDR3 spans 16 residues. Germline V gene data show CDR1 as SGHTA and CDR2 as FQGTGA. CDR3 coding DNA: TGTGCCAGCAGCTCGGGACTAGCGGGGGTCACAGATACGCAGTATTTT. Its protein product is CASSSGLAGVTDTQYF.

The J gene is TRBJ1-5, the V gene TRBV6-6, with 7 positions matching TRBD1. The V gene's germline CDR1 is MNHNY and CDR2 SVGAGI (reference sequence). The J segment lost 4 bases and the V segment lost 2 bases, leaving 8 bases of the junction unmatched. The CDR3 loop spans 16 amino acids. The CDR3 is CASSYETGLGNQPQHF. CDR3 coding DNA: TGTGCCAGCAGTTACGAGACAGGGCTAGGGAATCAGCCCCAGCATTTT.

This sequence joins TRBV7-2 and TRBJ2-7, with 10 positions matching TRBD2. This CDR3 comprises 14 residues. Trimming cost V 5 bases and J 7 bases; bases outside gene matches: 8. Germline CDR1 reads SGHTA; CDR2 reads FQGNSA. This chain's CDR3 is CASSPSGGAREQYF. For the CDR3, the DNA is TGTGCCAGCAGCCCCAGCGGGGGGGCTCGGGAGCAGTACTTC.

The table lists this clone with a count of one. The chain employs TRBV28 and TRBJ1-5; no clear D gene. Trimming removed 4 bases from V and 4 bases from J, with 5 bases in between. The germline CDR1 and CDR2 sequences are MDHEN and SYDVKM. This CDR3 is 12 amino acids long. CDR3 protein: CASSYGNQPQHF. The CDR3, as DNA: TGTGCCAGCAGTTACGGGAATCAGCCCCAGCATTTT.

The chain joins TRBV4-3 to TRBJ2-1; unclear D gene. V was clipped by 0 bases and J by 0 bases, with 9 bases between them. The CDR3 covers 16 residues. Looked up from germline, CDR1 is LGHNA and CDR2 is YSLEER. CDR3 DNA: TGCGCCAGCAGCCAAGATCGGCGGTACTCCTACAATGAGCAGTTCTTC. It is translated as CASSQDRRYSYNEQFF.

The CDR3, as DNA: TGTGCCAGCAGTTTACGGCAGGGGGCCGAGTACTTC. The encoded protein is CASSLRQGAEYF. The V gene is TRBV28, the J gene TRBJ2-7, with 8 nucleotides matching TRBD1. This CDR3 has 12 residues. Looked up from germline, CDR1 is MDHEN and CDR2 is SYDVKM. Unmatched junction bases numbered 5, after V lost 2 bases and J lost 11 bases.

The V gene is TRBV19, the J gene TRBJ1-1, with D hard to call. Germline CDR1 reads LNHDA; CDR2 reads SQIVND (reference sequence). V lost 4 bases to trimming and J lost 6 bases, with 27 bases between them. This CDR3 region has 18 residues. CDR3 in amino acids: CASSSIFPTSEEMAEAFF. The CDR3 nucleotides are TGTGCCAGTAGTAGTATCTTCCCCACCAGCGAAGAGATGGCTGAAGCTTTCTTT.

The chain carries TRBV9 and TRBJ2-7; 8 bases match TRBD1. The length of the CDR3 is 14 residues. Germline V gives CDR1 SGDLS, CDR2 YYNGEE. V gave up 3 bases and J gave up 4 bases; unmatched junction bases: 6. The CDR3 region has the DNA TGTGCCAGCAGCGACGGACAGGGACCTTACGAGCAGTACTTC. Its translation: CASSDGQGPYEQYF.

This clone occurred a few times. The CDR3 nucleotides are TGTGCCAGCAGCTTTAATCCCAGCCTAACCCCTAATGAAAAACTGTTTTTT. It specifies CASSFNPSLTPNEKLFF. This chain links TRBV7-9 with TRBJ1-4; D is undetermined. Germline V gene sequence: CDR1 SEHNR, CDR2 FQNEAQ (reference sequence). The CDR3 totals 17 residues. Deletions cut 3 bases from V and 3 bases from J, with 17 bases between. Combining the CDR3 with reference TRBV7-9 and TRBJ1-4 gives the whole variable domain DTGVSQNPRHKITKRGQNVTFRCDPISEHNRLYWYRQTLGQGPEFLTYFQNEAQLEKSRLLSDRFSAERPKGSFSTLEIQRTEQGDSAMYLCASSFNPSLTPNEKLFFGSGTQLSVL.

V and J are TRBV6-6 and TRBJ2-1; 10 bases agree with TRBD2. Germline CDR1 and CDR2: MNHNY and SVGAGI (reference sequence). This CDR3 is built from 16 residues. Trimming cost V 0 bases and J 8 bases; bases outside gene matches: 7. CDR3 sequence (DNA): TGTGCCAGCAGTTACTCGGCCAGCGGGGGGGCCCATGAGCAGTTCTTC. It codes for CASSYSASGGAHEQFF.

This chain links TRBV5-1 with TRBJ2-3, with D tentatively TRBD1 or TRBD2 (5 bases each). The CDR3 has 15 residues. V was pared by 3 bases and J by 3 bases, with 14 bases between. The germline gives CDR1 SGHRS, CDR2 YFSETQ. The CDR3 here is CASSSRDRVTDTQYF. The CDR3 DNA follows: TGCGCCAGCAGCTCCCGGGACCGTGTAACAGATACGCAGTATTTT.

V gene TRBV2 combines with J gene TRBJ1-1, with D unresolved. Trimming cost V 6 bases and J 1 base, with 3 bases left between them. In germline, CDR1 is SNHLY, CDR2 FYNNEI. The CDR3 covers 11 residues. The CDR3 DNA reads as TGTGCCAGCAGGGGGAACACTGAAGCTTTCTTT. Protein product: CASRGNTEAFF.

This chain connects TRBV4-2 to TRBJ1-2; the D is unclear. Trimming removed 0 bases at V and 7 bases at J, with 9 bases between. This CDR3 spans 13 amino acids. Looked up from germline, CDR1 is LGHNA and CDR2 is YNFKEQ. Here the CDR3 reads CASSQDAVGGYTF. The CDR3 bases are TGTGCCAGCAGCCAAGATGCTGTCGGTGGCTACACCTTC.

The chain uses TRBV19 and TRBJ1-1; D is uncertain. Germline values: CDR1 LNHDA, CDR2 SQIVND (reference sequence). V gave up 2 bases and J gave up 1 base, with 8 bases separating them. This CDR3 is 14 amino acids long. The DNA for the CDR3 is TGTGCCAGTAGTATATCTTGGAAGAACACTGAAGCTTTCTTT. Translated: CASSISWKNTEAFF. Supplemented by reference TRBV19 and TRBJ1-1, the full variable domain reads DGGITQSPKYLFRKEGQNVTLSCEQNLNHDAMYWYRQDPGQGLRLIYYSQIVNDFQKGDIAEGYSVSREKKESFPLTVTSAQKNPTAFYLCASSISWKNTEAFFGQGTRLTVV.

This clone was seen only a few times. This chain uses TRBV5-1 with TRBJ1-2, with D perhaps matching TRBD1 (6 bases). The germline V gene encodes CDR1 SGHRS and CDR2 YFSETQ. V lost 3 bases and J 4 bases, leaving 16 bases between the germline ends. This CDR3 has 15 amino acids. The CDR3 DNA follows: TGCGCCAGCAGCTCGGAGACAGGCAGGTCCTATGGCTACACCTTC. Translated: CASSSETGRSYGYTF.